This entry lists 30 T cell receptor beta chains sequenced from one sample in a study of control samples from healthy donors and cancer patients (dated by TCRdb to 2018 to 2021). The method behind the library was the immunoSEQ multiplex PCR assay. In TCRdb, the immuneACCESS table is reduced to in-frame sequences with V and J assigned. These tables do not hold every clone; where another copy was compared, an unresolved V gene accounts for under half, and the others remain unexplained. Across this sample there are roughly 140,000 clones, with around 86% seen only once. The ten largest account for over 4.5% of the sample. Sequenced sample: blood. The receptors stem from a man under 40 in good health.

This chain uses TRBV24-1 with TRBJ2-1, with 13 bases aligning to TRBD2. Trimming at V came to 4 bases and at J to 6 bases, leaving 14 bases not matched to a gene. CDR1 is KGHDR and CDR2 is SFDVKD in the germline V gene. This CDR3 is built from 19 residues. CDR3 DNA sequence: TGTGCCACCAGTGACTCAAGGACTAGCGGGAGAACTAGCGGCAATGAGCAGTTCTTC. As protein: CATSDSRTSGRTSGNEQFF.

CDR3 region: CASSFVGEPGYTF. CDR3 bases: TGTGCCAGCAGCTTCGTCGGGGAACCTGGCTACACCTTC. The chain uses TRBV5-4 and TRBJ1-2; D remains ambiguous. The CDR3 has 13 residues. Germline V gene lookup returns CDR1 SGHNT and CDR2 YYREEE (reference sequence). The V end lost 2 bases, the J end lost 7 bases, and 12 bases lay between the germline ends.

This clone is a singleton in its sample. This chain links TRBV7-3 with TRBJ2-2, with TRBD1 identical over 10 bases. With 0 bases clipped from V and 2 bases from J, the junction kept 21 bases outside the gene matches. Germline V gives CDR1 SGHTA, CDR2 FQGTGA. This CDR3 has 23 residues. Written as DNA, the CDR3 is TGTGCCAGCAGCTTAACGGGTCAGGGAGCTGCGACAGGGGGCCTTGATAACACCGGGGAGCTGTTTTTT. Protein product: CASSLTGQGAATGGLDNTGELFF.

This sequence joins TRBV5-1 and TRBJ2-1, with TRBD1 as a possible D gene (6 bases). V was shortened by 5 bases and J by 4 bases, with 10 bases between the two germline ends. This CDR3 contains 13 residues. Germline V gene data show CDR1 as SGHRS and CDR2 as YFSETQ. CDR3 protein: CASSEQGYNEQFF. As DNA, the CDR3 is TGCGCCAGCAGTGAACAGGGATACAATGAGCAGTTCTTC.

A few counts support this clone. The rearrangement joins TRBV25-1 to TRBJ1-6; D gene uncertain. The CDR3 totals 13 residues. Deletions cut 8 bases from V and 1 base from J, with 6 bases between. CDR1 and CDR2 (germline): MGHDK, SYGVNS. The CDR3 reads CASDGSYNSPLHF. In DNA, the CDR3 is TGTGCCAGCGACGGGTCCTATAATTCACCCCTCCACTTT.

The J gene is TRBJ2-7, the V gene TRBV7-9; D might be TRBD1 or TRBD2, each matching 5 bases. CDR1 SEHNR and CDR2 FQNEAQ come from the germline V gene (reference sequence). This CDR3 contains 12 residues. V was pared by 5 bases and J by 6 bases, with 11 bases between. The CDR3 reads CASSPSGTEQYF. CDR3 nucleotide sequence: TGTGCCAGCAGCCCCTCAGGGACCGAGCAGTACTTC.

J is TRBJ2-1 and V is TRBV29-1; unclear D gene. The CDR3 is 13 residues long. Trimming removed 0 bases from V and 6 bases from J, with 9 bases in between. The germline V gene has CDR1 SQVTM and CDR2 ANQGSEA. CDR3 sequence (DNA): TGCAGCGTTGAAGATCTTGTTGGCAATGAGCAGTTCTTC. Amino acids: CSVEDLVGNEQFF.

This rearrangement joins TRBV7-9 to TRBJ2-1, with 7 nucleotides matching TRBD1. This CDR3 has 14 amino acids. Trimming removed 8 bases from V and 4 bases from J; junction bases left unmatched: 8. The V gene's germline CDR1 is SEHNR and CDR2 FQNEAQ (reference sequence). CDR3 sequence: CASPPGQSYNEQFF. In DNA form, the CDR3 reads TGTGCCAGCCCCCCGGGACAGAGTTACAATGAGCAGTTCTTC.

In its sample, this clone was seen once. The chain combines TRBV6-5 with TRBJ2-3; D is possibly TRBD1 (5 bases). In germline, CDR1 is MNHEY, CDR2 SVGAGI. The ends were cut back, 6 bases at V and 0 bases at J, with 10 bases in the middle. The CDR3 runs to 14 residues. CDR3 DNA sequence: TGTGCCAGCAGCGGACATCCTAGCACAGATACGCAGTATTTT. Protein product: CASSGHPSTDTQYF.

This rearrangement joins TRBV4-3 to TRBJ2-7; no clear D gene. Germline-derived CDR1 and CDR2 are LGHNA and YSLEER. CDR3 length: 15 residues. The V end lost 0 bases, the J end lost 7 bases, and 16 bases lay between the germline ends. The CDR3 DNA reads TGCGCCAGCAGCCAAGATGACGGAAGTCTCTATGAGCAGTACTTC. It codes for CASSQDDGSLYEQYF.

The chain joins TRBV6-5 to TRBJ2-1; D is perhaps TRBD1 (5 bases). The germline V gene has CDR1 MNHEY and CDR2 SVGAGI. The CDR3 covers 15 residues. Trimming removed 4 bases from V and 2 bases from J, with 12 bases in between. The CDR3 loop is CASSFDGQAYNEQFF. The CDR3 DNA reads TGTGCCAGCAGTTTCGACGGACAAGCCTACAATGAGCAGTTCTTC.

This clone was detected only once. The chain carries TRBV7-9 and TRBJ1-5; perhaps TRBD1 as D (6 bases). This CDR3 has 15 amino acids. Looked up from germline, CDR1 is SEHNR and CDR2 is FQNEAQ (reference sequence). Trimming cost V 5 bases and J 3 bases, with 14 bases left between them. CDR3 residues: CASSPWAGDNQPQHF. The CDR3, as DNA: TGTGCCAGCAGCCCCTGGGCAGGGGACAATCAGCCCCAGCATTTT.

V is TRBV6-1 and J is TRBJ1-5; D not resolved. With 3 bases removed from V and 5 bases from J, the gap between germline ends came to 11 bases. This CDR3 is 14 amino acids long. Germline values: CDR1 MNHNS, CDR2 SASEGT. CDR3 loop: CASSERAGYQPQHF. CDR3 DNA: TGTGCCAGCAGTGAGCGGGCAGGCTATCAGCCCCAGCATTTT.

With respect to this clone: At one boundary the junction diverges from the germline segment, which might be a read error. The chain is built from TRBV7-3 and TRBJ1-1; no firm D call. The germline CDR1 and CDR2 sequences are SGHTA and FQGTGA. The CDR3 has 12 residues. The CDR3 DNA follows: TGTGTCAGCAGGTTATCGAACACTGAAGCTTTCTTT. Its protein product is CVSRLSNTEAFF.

J is TRBJ2-7 and V is TRBV11-1, with TRBD2 matching over 11 bases. Germline V gives CDR1 SGHAT, CDR2 FQDESV (reference sequence). Trimming cost V 8 bases and J 2 bases; bases outside gene matches: 2. The CDR3 runs to 13 residues. CDR3 in amino acids: CASGLAGAYEQYF. DNA of the CDR3: TGTGCCAGCGGACTAGCGGGTGCCTACGAGCAGTACTTC.

The chain uses TRBV5-8 and TRBJ2-2; tentatively, D is TRBD2 (6 bases). The CDR3 consists of 15 residues. V gave up 5 bases and J gave up 5 bases, with 16 bases separating them. Germline CDR1 SGHTS, CDR2 YDEGEE. This CDR3 reads CASRQLGGRTGELFF. The CDR3 nucleotides are TGTGCCAGCAGGCAATTGGGGGGAAGAACCGGGGAGCTGTTTTTT.

The chain joins TRBV9 to TRBJ1-2, with 7 bases matching TRBD1. Trimming removed 0 bases from V and 7 bases from J; junction bases left unmatched: 12. Germline V gene data show CDR1 as SGDLS and CDR2 as YYNGEE. This CDR3 has 16 amino acids. CDR3: CASSVAGQGDVGGYTF. CDR3 bases: TGTGCCAGCAGCGTAGCGGGCCAGGGGGACGTGGGTGGCTACACCTTC.

This clone was seen only once. The sample has other DNA sequences that encode this CDR3 too. The CDR3 DNA is TGTGCCAGCAGCAACCGGGGGCCCTCCTACGAGCAGTACTTC. Translated, it gives CASSNRGPSYEQYF. The chain is built from TRBV6-2 or TRBV6-3 and TRBJ2-7; D possibly uses TRBD1 or TRBD2 (6 bases each). V gave up 6 bases and J gave up 0 bases, with 12 bases separating them. Germline V gives CDR1 MNHEY, CDR2 SVGEGT. The CDR3 is 14 amino acids.

The chain is built from TRBV3-1 (or the pseudogene TRBV3-2) and TRBJ2-5; D uncertain. The germline gives CDR1 LGHDT, CDR2 YNNKEL (reference sequence). The CDR3 loop spans 14 amino acids. Trimming left V 0 bases short and J 5 bases short, with 10 bases between. The CDR3 loop is CASSQDLGWETQYF. CDR3 in DNA: TGTGCCAGCAGCCAAGATCTTGGGTGGGAGACCCAGTACTTC.

The V gene is TRBV21-1, the J gene TRBJ1-2. TRBV21-1 is a pseudogene. This CDR3 contains 12 residues. The CDR3 nucleotides are TGTGCCAGCAGCGCCTCGAAGGAGGGCTACACCTTC. It yields the protein CASSASKEGYTF.

This chain links TRBV7-8 with TRBJ1-5; possible D gene TRBD1, 6 bases. Trimming cost V 5 bases and J 4 bases, with 15 bases left between them. The CDR3 loop spans 15 amino acids. From germline, CDR1 is SGHVS and CDR2 FQNEAQ. The CDR3 loop is CASSLIRGTNQPQHF. In nucleotides, the CDR3 is TGTGCCAGCAGCCTTATCAGGGGAACTAATCAGCCCCAGCATTTT.

The genes are TRBV7-9 and TRBJ1-2, with D unclear. Per the germline V gene, CDR1 is SEHNR and CDR2 is FQNEAQ (reference sequence). The CDR3 length is 11 residues. Trimming removed 3 bases from V and 8 bases from J, with 7 bases in between. CDR3 sequence reads: CASSFARGYTF. For the CDR3, the DNA is TGTGCCAGCAGCTTCGCCCGGGGCTACACCTTC.

V and J are TRBV2 and TRBJ2-1; maybe TRBD2 (5 bases). The CDR3 extends over 13 amino acids. Germline V gene data show CDR1 as SNHLY and CDR2 as FYNNEI. Trimming stripped 6 bases from V and 2 bases from J, with 8 bases between. The CDR3, as DNA: TGTGCCAGCAGGCGGGTAGCCTACAATGAGCAGTTCTTC. It yields the protein CASRRVAYNEQFF.

As regards this clone: The junction does not match germline at one end; this may be a read error. This chain connects TRBV3-1 (or the pseudogene TRBV3-2) to TRBJ1-2, with 7 bases fitting TRBD1. Germline V gene sequence: CDR1 LGHDT, CDR2 YNNKEL (reference sequence). The CDR3 has 15 amino acids. In DNA, the CDR3 is TGTGTCAGCAGCCAAAACAGGGGACGCGGCTATGGCTACACCTTC. It yields the protein CVSSQNRGRGYGYTF.

The chain uses TRBV4-3 and TRBJ2-2; 11 nucleotides line up with TRBD2. The CDR3 extends over 19 amino acids. Trimming took 0 bases from V and 6 from J; bases not matched to a gene: 12. Looked up from germline, CDR1 is LGHNA and CDR2 is YSLEER. The CDR3 spells CASSQEIEGGLAAPGELFF. CDR3 DNA: TGCGCCAGCAGCCAAGAGATCGAGGGGGGACTAGCGGCGCCCGGGGAGCTGTTTTTT.

This rearrangement joins TRBV4-3 to TRBJ2-1, with TRBD2 identical over 9 bases. The V gene end was trimmed by 0 bases and the J gene end by 13 bases; junction bases not matched to a gene: 10. CDR3 length: 15 amino acids. Germline assignment: CDR1 LGHNA and CDR2 YSLEER. The CDR3 bases are TGCGCCAGCAGCCAAGATCCCGGGACTAGCAGGGTTCAGTTCTTC. Translated, it gives CASSQDPGTSRVQFF.

This chain joins TRBV29-1 and TRBJ2-3; D is unresolved. Trimming took off 6 bases at V and 0 bases at J, with 7 bases between the two ends. Germline V gene lookup returns CDR1 SQVTM and CDR2 ANQGSEA. The CDR3 length is 12 residues. CDR3 protein: CSVLYSTDTQYF. The CDR3 DNA reads TGCAGCGTACTATATAGCACAGATACGCAGTATTTT.

The chain combines TRBV18 with TRBJ2-7; no firm D call. The V end lost 3 bases, the J end lost 2 bases, and 8 bases lay between the germline ends. CDR3 size: 13 residues. Per the germline V gene, CDR1 is KGHSH and CDR2 is LQKENI. CDR3: CASSPSGTYEQYF. Written as DNA, the CDR3 is TGTGCCAGCTCACCGTCCGGTACCTACGAGCAGTACTTC. The full variable domain, rest sourced from reference TRBV18 and TRBJ2-7, is NAGVMQNPRHLVRRRGQEARLRCSPMKGHSHVYWYRQLPEEGLKFMVYLQKENIIDESGMPKERFSAEFPKEGPSILRIQQVVRGDSAAYFCASSPSGTYEQYFGPGTRLTVT.

In its sample, this clone was seen a few times. The chain employs TRBV7-2 and TRBJ2-5; D may correspond to TRBD1 or TRBD2 (5 bases each). Trimming took 3 bases from V and 4 from J, leaving 12 bases between them. There are 14 residues in the CDR3. CDR1 and CDR2 (germline): SGHTA, FQGNSA. CDR3 sequence reads: CASSFSGTLETQYF. The CDR3, as DNA: TGTGCCAGCAGCTTTTCCGGGACGTTAGAGACCCAGTACTTC.

This chain uses TRBV7-2 with TRBJ1-6; 9 bases fit TRBD1. The ends lost 3 bases at V and 7 bases at J; junction bases unmatched: 10. This CDR3 is built from 17 residues. Germline lookup yields CDR1 SGHTA and CDR2 FQGNSA. This CDR3 reads CASSFAAGQGGNSPLHF. The CDR3 DNA sequence: TGTGCCAGCAGCTTCGCGGCGGGACAGGGCGGGAATTCACCCCTCCACTTT.